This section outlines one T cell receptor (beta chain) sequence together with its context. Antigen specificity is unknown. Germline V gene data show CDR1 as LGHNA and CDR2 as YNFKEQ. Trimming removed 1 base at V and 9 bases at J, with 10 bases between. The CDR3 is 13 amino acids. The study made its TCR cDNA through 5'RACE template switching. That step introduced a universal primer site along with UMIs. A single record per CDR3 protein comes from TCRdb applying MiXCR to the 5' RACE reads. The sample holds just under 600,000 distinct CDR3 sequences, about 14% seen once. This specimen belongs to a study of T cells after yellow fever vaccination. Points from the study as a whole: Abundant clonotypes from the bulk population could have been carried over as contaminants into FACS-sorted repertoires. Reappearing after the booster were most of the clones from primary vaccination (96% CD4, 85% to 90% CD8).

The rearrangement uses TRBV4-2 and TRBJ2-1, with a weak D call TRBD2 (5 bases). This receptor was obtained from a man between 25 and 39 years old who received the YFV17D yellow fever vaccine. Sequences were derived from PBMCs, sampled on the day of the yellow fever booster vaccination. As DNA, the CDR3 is TGTGCCAGCAGCCAAGGGGGAGTTGGTGAGCAGTTCTTC. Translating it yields CASSQGGVGEQFF.